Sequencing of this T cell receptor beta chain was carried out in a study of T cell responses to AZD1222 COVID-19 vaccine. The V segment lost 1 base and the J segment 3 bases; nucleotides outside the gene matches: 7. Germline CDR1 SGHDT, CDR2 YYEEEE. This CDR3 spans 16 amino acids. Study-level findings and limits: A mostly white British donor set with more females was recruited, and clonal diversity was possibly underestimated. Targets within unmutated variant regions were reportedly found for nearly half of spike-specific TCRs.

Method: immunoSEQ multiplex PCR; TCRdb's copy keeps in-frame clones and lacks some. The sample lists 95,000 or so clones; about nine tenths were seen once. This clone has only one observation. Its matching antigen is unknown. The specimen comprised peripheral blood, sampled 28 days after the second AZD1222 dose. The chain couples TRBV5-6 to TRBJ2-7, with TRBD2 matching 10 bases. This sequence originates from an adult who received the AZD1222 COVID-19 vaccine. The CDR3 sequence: CASSLLAGEFVYEQYF. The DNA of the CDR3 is TGTGCCAGCAGCTTGCTAGCGGGAGAGTTCGTCTACGAGCAGTACTTC.